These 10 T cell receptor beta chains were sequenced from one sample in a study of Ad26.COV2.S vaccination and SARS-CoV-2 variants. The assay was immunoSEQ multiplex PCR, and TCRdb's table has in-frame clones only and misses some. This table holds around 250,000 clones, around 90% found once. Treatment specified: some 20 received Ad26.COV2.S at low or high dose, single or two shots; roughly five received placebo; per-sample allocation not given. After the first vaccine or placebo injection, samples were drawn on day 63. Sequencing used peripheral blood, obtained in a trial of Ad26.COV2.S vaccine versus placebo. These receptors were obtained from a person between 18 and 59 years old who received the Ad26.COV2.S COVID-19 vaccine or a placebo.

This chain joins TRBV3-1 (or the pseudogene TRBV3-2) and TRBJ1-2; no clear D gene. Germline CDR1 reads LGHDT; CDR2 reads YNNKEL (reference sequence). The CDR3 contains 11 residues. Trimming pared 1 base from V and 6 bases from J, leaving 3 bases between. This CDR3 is CASSQGHGYTF. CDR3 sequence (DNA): TGTGCCAGCAGCCAAGGACATGGCTACACCTTC.

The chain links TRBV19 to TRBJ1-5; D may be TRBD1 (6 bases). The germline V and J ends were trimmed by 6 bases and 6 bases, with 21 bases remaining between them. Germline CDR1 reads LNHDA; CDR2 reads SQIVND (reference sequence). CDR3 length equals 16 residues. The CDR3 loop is CASRDGDVGGLQPQHF. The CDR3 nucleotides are TGTGCCAGTAGGGATGGGGACGTCGGGGGCCTTCAGCCCCAGCATTTT.

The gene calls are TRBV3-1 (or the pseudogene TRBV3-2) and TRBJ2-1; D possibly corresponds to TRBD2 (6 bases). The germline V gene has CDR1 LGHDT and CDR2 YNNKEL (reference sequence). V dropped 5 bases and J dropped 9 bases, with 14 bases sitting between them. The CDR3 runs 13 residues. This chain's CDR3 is CASSNGSPPEQFF. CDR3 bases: TGTGCCAGCAGCAACGGGAGCCCGCCTGAGCAGTTCTTC.

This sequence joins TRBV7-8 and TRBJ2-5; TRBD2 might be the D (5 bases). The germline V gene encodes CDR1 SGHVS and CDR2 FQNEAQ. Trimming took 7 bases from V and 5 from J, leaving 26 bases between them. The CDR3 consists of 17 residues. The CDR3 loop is CASIRSRLAKERETQYF. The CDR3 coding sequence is TGTGCCAGCATCAGAAGCAGGCTAGCAAAAGAGAGGGAGACCCAGTACTTC. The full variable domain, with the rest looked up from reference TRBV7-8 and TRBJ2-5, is GAGVSQSPRYKVAKRGQDVALRCDPISGHVSLFWYQQALGQGPEFLTYFQNEAQLDKSGLPSDRFFAERPEGSVSTLKIQRTQQEDSAVYLCASIRSRLAKERETQYFGPGTRLLVL.

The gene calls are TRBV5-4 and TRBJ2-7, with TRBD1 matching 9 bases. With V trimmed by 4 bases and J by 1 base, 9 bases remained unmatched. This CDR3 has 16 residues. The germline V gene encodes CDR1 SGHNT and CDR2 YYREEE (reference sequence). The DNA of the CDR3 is TGTGCCAGCAGCCAAACAGGGGGCTTAGTATCCTACGAGCAGTACTTC. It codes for CASSQTGGLVSYEQYF.

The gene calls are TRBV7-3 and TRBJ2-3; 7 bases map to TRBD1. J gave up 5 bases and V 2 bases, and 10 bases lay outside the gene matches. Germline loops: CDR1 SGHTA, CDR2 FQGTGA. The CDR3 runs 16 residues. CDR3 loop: CASSLGKGGSEDTQYF. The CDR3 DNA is TGTGCCAGCAGCTTAGGTAAAGGGGGCTCGGAAGATACGCAGTATTTT.

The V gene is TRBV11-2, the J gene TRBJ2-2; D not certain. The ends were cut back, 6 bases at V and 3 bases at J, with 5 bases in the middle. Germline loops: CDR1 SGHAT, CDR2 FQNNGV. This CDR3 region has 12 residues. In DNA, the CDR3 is TGTGCCAGCAGACCTTACACCGGGGAGCTGTTTTTT. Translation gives CASRPYTGELFF.

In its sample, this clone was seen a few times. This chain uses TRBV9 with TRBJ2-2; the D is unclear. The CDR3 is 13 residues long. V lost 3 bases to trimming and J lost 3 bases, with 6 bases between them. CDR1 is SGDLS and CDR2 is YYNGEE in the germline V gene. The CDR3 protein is CASSARYTGELFF. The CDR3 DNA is TGTGCCAGCAGCGCAAGGTACACCGGGGAGCTGTTTTTT. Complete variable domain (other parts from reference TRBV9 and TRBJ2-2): DSGVTQTPKHLITATGQRVTLRCSPRSGDLSVYWYQQSLDQGLQFLIQYYNGEERAKGNILERFSAQQFPDLHSELNLSSLELGDSALYFCASSARYTGELFFGEGSRLTVL.

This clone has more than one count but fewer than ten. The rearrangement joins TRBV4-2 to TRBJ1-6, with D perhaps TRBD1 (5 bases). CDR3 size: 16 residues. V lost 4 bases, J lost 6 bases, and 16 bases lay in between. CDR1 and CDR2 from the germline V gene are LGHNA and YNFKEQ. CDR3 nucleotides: TGTGCCAGCAGCCCAGATCCGGGGGTTATTAATTCACCCCTCCACTTT. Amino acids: CASSPDPGVINSPLHF.

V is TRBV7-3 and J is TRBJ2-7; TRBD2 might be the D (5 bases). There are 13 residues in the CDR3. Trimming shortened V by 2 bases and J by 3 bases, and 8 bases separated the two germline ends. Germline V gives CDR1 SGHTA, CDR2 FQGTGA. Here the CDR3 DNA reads TGTGCCAGCAGCTTATTACGGGGCTACGAGCAGTACTTC. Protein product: CASSLLRGYEQYF.